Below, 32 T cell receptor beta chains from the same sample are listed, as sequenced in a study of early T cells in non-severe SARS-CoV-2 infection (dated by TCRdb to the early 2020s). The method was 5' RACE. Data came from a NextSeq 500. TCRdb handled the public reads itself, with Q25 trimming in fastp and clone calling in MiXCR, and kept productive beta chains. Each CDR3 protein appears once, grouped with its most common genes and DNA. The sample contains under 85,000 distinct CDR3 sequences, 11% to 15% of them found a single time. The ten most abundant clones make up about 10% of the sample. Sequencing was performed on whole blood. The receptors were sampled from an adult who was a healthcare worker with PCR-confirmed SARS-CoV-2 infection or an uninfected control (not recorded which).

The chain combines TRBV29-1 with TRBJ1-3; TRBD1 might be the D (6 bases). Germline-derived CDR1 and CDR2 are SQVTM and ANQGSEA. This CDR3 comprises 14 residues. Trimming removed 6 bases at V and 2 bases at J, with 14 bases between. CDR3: CSVISDSAGNTIYF. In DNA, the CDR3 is TGCAGCGTCATTTCGGACAGCGCTGGAAACACCATATATTTT.

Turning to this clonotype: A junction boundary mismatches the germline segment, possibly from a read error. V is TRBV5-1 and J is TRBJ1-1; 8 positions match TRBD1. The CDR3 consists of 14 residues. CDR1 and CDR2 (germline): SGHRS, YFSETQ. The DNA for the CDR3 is TGCGTCAGCAGCTTGGGGACAGGTATCGAGAAAGCTTTCTTT. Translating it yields CVSSLGTGIEKAFF.

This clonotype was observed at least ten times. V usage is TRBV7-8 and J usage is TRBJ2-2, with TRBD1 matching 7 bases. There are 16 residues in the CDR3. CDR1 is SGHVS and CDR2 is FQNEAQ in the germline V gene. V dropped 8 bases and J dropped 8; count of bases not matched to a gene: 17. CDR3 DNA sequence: TGTGCCAGCCAGAGAGGGGGCGCTCCCCAGGCAGGGGAGCTGTTTTTT. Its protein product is CASQRGGAPQAGELFF.

In DNA, the CDR3 is TGTGCCAGCAGCCCCGCCCCGGGTAAACTGTTTTTT. Protein product: CASSPAPGKLFF. V gene TRBV5-4 combines with J gene TRBJ2-2; no reliable D call. The CDR3 runs to 12 residues. Germline CDR1 is SGHNT and CDR2 is YYREEE (reference sequence). V lost 4 bases and J lost 14, with 15 bases in between.

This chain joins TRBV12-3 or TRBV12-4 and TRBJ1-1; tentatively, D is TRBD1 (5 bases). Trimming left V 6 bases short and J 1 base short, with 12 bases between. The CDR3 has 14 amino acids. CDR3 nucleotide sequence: TGTGCCAGCAGAATGACAGTTACGAACACTGAAGCTTTCTTT. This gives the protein CASRMTVTNTEAFF.

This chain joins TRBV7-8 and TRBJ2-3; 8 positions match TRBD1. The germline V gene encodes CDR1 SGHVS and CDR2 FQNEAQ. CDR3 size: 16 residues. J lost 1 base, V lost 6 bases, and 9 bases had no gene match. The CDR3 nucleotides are TGTGCCAGCAGTACTACTGGACAGGGTGGCACAGATACGCAGTATTTT. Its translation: CASSTTGQGGTDTQYF.

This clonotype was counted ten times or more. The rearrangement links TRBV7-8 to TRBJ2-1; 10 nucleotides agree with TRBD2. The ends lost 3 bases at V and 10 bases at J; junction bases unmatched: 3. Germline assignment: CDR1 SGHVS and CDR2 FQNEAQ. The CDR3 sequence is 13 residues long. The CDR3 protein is CASSFLAGDEQFF. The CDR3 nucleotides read TGTGCCAGCAGCTTCCTAGCGGGGGACGAGCAGTTCTTC. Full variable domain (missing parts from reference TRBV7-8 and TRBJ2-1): GAGVSQSPRYKVAKRGQDVALRCDPISGHVSLFWYQQALGQGPEFLTYFQNEAQLDKSGLPSDRFFAERPEGSVSTLKIQRTQQEDSAVYLCASSFLAGDEQFFGPGTRLTVL.

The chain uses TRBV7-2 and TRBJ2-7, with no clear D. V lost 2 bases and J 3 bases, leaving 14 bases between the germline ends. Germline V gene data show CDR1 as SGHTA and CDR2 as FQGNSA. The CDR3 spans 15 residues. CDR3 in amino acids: CASSLQTGLFYEQYF. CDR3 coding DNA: TGTGCCAGCAGCTTACAGACTGGGCTGTTCTACGAGCAGTACTTC.

The DNA for the CDR3 is TGTGCCAGCAGCTTGGGCCCCGGGGGCCTAATCACCTACGAGCAGTACTTC. It specifies CASSLGPGGLITYEQYF. The chain has TRBV5-6 and TRBJ2-7; D is perhaps TRBD1 or TRBD2 (6 bases each). Trimming cost V 0 bases and J 2 bases, with 18 bases left between them. This CDR3 region has 17 residues. Germline V gene sequence: CDR1 SGHDT, CDR2 YYEEEE.

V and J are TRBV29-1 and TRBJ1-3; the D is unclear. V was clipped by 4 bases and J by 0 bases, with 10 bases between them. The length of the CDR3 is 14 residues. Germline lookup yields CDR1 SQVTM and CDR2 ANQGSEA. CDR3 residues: CSVARGSSGNTIYF. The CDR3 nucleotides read TGCAGCGTTGCTCGAGGTAGCTCTGGAAACACCATATATTTT.

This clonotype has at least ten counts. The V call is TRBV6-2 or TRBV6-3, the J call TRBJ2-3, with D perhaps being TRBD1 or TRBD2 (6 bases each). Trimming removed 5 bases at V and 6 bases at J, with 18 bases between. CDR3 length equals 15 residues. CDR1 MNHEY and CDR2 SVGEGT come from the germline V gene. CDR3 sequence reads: CASSASGAGGDTQYF. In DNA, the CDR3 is TGTGCCAGCAGTGCCTCGGGGGCCGGTGGGGATACGCAGTATTTT.

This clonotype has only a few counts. The chain's CDR3 is CASRPSSYNEQFF. The CDR3 nucleotides read TGTGCCAGCCGACCGAGCTCCTACAATGAGCAGTTCTTC. This rearrangement joins TRBV28 to TRBJ2-1; D is ambiguous. This CDR3 contains 13 residues. V was pared by 8 bases and J by 0 bases, with 8 bases between. From germline, CDR1 is MDHEN and CDR2 SYDVKM.

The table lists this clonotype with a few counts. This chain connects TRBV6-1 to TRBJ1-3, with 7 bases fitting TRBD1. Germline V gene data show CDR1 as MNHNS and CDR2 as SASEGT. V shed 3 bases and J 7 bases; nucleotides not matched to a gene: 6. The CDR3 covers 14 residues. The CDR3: CASSETGRQNTIYF. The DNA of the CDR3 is TGTGCCAGCAGTGAGACAGGGAGGCAGAACACCATATATTTT.

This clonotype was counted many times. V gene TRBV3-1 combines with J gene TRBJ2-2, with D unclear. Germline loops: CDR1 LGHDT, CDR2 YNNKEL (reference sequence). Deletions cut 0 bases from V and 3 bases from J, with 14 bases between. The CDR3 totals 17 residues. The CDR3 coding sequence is TGTGCCAGCAGCCAAGAGGCAGCGTTACTTTACACCGGGGAGCTGTTTTTT. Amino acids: CASSQEAALLYTGELFF.

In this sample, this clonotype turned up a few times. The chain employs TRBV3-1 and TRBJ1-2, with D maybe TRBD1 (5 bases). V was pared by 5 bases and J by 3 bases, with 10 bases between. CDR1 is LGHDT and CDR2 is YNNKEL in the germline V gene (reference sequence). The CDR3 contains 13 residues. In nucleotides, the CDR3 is TGTGCCAGCAGCTCAGGGTTTGACTATGGCTACACCTTC. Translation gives CASSSGFDYGYTF.

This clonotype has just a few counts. The CDR3 DNA reads as TGTGCCAGCAGCTGGGACGTTGGGGCCAACGTCCTGACTTTC. Translating it yields CASSWDVGANVLTF. This chain joins TRBV5-4 and TRBJ2-6; the D call may be TRBD1 or TRBD2 (5 bases each). The CDR3 runs 14 residues. CDR1 is SGHNT, CDR2 YYREEE, per germline (reference sequence). V was trimmed by 3 bases and J by 3 bases, leaving 7 bases between them.

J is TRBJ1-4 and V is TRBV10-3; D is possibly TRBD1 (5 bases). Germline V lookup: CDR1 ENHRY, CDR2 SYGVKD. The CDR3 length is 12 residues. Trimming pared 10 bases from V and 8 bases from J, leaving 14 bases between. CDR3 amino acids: CATSGGYEKLFF. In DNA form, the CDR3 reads TGTGCCACTTCGGGGGGATACGAAAAACTGTTTTTT.

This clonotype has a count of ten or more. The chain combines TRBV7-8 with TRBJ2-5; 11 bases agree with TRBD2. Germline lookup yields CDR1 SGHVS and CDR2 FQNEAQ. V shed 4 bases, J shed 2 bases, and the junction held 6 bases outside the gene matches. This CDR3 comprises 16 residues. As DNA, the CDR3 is TGTGCCAGCAGCTGGGCGACTAGCGGGGCTCAAGAGACCCAGTACTTC. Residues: CASSWATSGAQETQYF.

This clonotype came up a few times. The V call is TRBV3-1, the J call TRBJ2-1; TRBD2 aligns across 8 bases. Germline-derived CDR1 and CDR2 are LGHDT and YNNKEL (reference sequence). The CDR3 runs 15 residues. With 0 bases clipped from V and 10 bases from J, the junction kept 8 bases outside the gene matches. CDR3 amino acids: CASSQDAGGPREQFF. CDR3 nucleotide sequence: TGTGCCAGCAGCCAAGATGCGGGGGGTCCGAGGGAGCAGTTCTTC.

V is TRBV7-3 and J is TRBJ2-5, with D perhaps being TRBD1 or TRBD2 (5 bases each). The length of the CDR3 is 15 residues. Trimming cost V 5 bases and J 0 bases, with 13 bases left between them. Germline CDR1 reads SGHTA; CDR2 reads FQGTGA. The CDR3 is CASSPRWGYQETQYF. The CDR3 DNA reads TGTGCCAGCAGCCCCCGTTGGGGGTACCAAGAGACCCAGTACTTC.

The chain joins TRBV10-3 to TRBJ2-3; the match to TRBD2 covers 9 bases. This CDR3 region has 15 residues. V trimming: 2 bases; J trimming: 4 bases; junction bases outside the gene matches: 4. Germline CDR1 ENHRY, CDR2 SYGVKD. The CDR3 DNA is TGTGCCATCAGTGAGGGTCAGCGGGGGGCAGATACGCAGTATTTT. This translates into CAISEGQRGADTQYF.

The CDR3 here is CSAPDPRGYEQYF. The CDR3 nucleotides read TGCAGTGCTCCAGACCCGCGGGGTTACGAGCAGTACTTC. The chain employs TRBV20-1 and TRBJ2-7; perhaps TRBD2 as D (6 bases). This CDR3 spans 13 amino acids. Germline CDR1 is DFQATT and CDR2 is SNEGSKA (reference sequence). V lost 5 bases and J 4 bases, leaving 15 bases between the germline ends.

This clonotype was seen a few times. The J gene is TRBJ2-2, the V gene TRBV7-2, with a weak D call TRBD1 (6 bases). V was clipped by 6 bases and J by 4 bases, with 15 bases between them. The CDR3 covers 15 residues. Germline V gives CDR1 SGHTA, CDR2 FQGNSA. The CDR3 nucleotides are TGTGCCAGCAGACGGGACATTAGGAGCACCGGGGAGCTGTTTTTT. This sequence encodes CASRRDIRSTGELFF.

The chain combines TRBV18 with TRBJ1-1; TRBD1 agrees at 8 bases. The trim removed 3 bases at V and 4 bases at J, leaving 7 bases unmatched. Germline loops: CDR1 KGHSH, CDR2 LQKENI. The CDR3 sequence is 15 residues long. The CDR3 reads CASSPDRARLTEAFF. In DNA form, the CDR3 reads TGTGCCAGCTCACCGGACAGGGCGCGGCTCACTGAAGCTTTCTTT.

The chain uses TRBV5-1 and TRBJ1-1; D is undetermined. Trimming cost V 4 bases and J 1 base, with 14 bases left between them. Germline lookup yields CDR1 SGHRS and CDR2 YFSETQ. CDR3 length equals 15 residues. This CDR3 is CASSLVDPRNTEAFF. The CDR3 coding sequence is TGCGCCAGCAGCCTAGTCGACCCCCGGAACACTGAAGCTTTCTTT.

The CDR3, as DNA: TGTGCCAGCACGGGGACTAGCGGGGGTCTCAAGCAGTACTTC. It is translated as CASTGTSGGLKQYF. This chain joins TRBV21-1 and TRBJ2-7; the table calls TRBD2, which could not be checked here. TRBV21-1 is a recognized pseudogene. The length of the CDR3 is 14 residues.

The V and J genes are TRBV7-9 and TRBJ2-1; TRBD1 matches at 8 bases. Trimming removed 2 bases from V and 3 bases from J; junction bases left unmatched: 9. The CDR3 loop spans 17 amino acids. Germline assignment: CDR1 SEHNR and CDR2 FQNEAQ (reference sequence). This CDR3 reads CASSLLVGQGFYNEQFF. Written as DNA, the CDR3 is TGTGCCAGCAGCTTATTGGTCGGACAGGGATTCTACAATGAGCAGTTCTTC.

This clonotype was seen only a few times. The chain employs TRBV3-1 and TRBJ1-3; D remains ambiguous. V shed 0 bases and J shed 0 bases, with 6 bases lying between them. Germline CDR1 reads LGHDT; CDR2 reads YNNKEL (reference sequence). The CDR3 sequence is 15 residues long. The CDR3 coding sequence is TGTGCCAGCAGCCAAGATGCGGTCTCTGGAAACACCATATATTTT. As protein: CASSQDAVSGNTIYF.

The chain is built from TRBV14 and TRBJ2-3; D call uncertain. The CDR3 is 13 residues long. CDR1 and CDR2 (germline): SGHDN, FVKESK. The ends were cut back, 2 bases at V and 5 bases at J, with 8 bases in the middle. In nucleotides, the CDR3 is TGTGCCAGCAGCCAAAGGGCCCTAGATACGCAGTATTTT. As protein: CASSQRALDTQYF.

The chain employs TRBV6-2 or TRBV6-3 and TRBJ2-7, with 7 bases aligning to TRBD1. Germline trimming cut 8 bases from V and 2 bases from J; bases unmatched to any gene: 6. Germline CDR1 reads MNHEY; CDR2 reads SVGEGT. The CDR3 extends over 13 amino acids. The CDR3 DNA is TGTGCCAGCCAGGGGGATGTAACCTACGAGCAGTACTTC. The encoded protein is CASQGDVTYEQYF.

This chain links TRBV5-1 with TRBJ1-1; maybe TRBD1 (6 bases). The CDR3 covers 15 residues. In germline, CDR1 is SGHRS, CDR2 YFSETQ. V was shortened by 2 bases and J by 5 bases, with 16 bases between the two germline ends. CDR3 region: CASSLGLTGRTEAFF. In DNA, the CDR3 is TGCGCCAGCAGCTTAGGACTGACAGGACGGACTGAAGCTTTCTTT.

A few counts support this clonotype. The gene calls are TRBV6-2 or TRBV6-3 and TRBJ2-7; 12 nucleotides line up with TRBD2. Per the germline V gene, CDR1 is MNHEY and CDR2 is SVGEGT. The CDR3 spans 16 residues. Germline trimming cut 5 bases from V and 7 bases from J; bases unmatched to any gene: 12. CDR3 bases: TGTGCCAGCAGTACGGGACTAGCGGGTAACCCTGGAGAGCAGTACTTC. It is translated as CASSTGLAGNPGEQYF.